A selection of T cell receptor beta chains follows, all from one sample in a study of blood T cell repertoires in COVID-19. Using immunoSEQ multiplex PCR, the repertoire was profiled, and TCRdb retains in-frame clones only, with some absent. Of approximately 260,000 clones listed, around nine tenths are singletons. Sequenced material: peripheral blood. Receptors were obtained from a middle-aged woman who had recovered from COVID-19. Each CDR3 is given with its conserved first and last residue. The D gene is left open where the match is weak. Where a row states a size, it is once, few, many or the class of an expanded clone; other rows omit it.

>TRBD1|TRBJ2-7|few|TRBV6-1
CASSEPGGRYEQYF
TGTGCCAGCAGTGAGCCAGGGGGACGCTACGAGCAGTACTTC
>TRBD1|TRBJ1-2|-|TRBV25-1
CASSEWVTGRGYTF
TGTGCCAGCAGTGAATGGGTGACAGGGAGAGGCTACACCTTC
>-|TRBJ2-2|-|TRBV6-5
CASRIQGENTGELFF
TGTGCCAGCAGGATTCAGGGTGAGAACACCGGGGAGCTGTTTTTT
>TRBD1|TRBJ2-5|-|TRBV6-2/TRBV6-3
CASSRKGQSQETQYF
TGTGCCAGCAGCCGCAAGGGACAGAGCCAAGAGACCCAGTACTTC
>TRBD1|TRBJ2-5|once|TRBV5-4
CASSTARDRGLETQYF
TGTGCCAGCAGCACGGCCCGGGACAGGGGGCTTGAGACCCAGTACTTC
>-|TRBJ2-1|-|TRBV18
CASSPPSINEQFF
TGTGCCAGCTCACCACCCAGTATCAATGAGCAGTTCTTC
>-|TRBJ2-5|-|TRBV7-2
CASSLVVGRQETQYF
TGTGCCAGCAGCTTAGTCGTGGGCCGCCAAGAGACCCAGTACTTC
>-|TRBJ1-5|-|TRBV19
CASSTGSNQPQHF
TGTGCCAGTAGTACCGGTAGCAATCAGCCCCAGCATTTT
>-|TRBJ1-2|-|TRBV19
CASSIEGSSGIYGYTF
TGTGCCAGTAGTATAGAGGGCAGTTCAGGCATCTATGGCTACACCTTC
>TRBD1|TRBJ2-3|-|TRBV27
CASSLFGTGGFATDTQYF
TGTGCCAGCAGTTTATTCGGGACAGGGGGCTTCGCCACAGATACGCAGTATTTT
>-|TRBJ2-1|few|TRBV24-1
CATRQKRGQPGDNEQFF
TGTGCCACCAGGCAAAAGAGAGGACAGCCCGGGGACAATGAGCAGTTCTTC
>-|TRBJ2-7|-|TRBV28
CASSHESPYYEQYF
TGTGCCAGCAGTCACGAATCCCCCTATTACGAGCAGTACTTC
>TRBD1|TRBJ2-7|-|TRBV2
CASTRDSGYEQYF
TGTGCCAGCACCCGGGACAGCGGTTACGAGCAGTACTTC
>-|TRBJ1-2|-|TRBV7-2
CASSFPLQGGGYTF
TGTGCCAGCAGCTTCCCACTTCAGGGTGGTGGCTACACCTTC
>-|TRBJ2-7|-|TRBV7-7
CASSLGVDSPSQGQYF
TGTGCTAGCAGCTTAGGAGTGGACAGCCCCAGTCAGGGGCAGTACTTC
>-|TRBJ1-5|-|TRBV24-1
CATSEHSNQPQHF
TGTGCCACCAGTGAACATAGCAATCAGCCCCAGCATTTT
>-|TRBJ1-2|-|TRBV27
CASSPRGRVGYGYTF
TGTGCCAGCAGCCCGAGAGGCCGCGTGGGCTATGGCTACACCTTC
>-|TRBJ1-1|-|TRBV11-2
CASSLIRQTEAFF
TGTGCCAGCAGCTTGATCAGGCAGACTGAAGCTTTCTTT
>-|TRBJ2-1|-|TRBV5-1
CASSLGQDDEQFF
TGCGCCAGCAGCTTGGGACAGGACGATGAGCAGTTCTTC
>-|TRBJ2-7|-|TRBV30
CAWSVQGSYEQYF
TGTGCCTGGAGTGTACAGGGCTCCTACGAGCAGTACTTC
>-|TRBJ2-1|-|TRBV5-5
CASSFGVAGEQFF
TGTGCCAGCAGCTTCGGGGTGGCGGGTGAGCAGTTCTTC
>-|TRBJ1-2|once|TRBV6-5
CASSYAAANYGYTF
TGTGCCAGCAGTTACGCGGCGGCGAACTATGGCTACACCTTC
>TRBD1|TRBJ2-1|-|TRBV4-1
CASSRDRGRDNEQFF
TGCGCCAGCAGCCGAGACAGGGGGCGCGACAATGAGCAGTTCTTC
>-|TRBJ2-5|-|TRBV6-5
CASSLSQAQETQYF
TGTGCCAGCAGTTTGTCCCAGGCCCAAGAGACCCAGTACTTC
>TRBD1|TRBJ2-2|-|TRBV7-7
CASSDSGTVNTGELFF
TGTGCTAGCAGCGACTCCGGGACAGTGAACACCGGGGAGCTGTTTTTT
>TRBD2|TRBJ2-1|-|TRBV5-8
CASSGRLAEYNEQFF
TGTGCCAGCAGCGGGCGGCTAGCGGAATACAATGAGCAGTTCTTC
>-|TRBJ1-6|-|TRBV10-3
CAISESHPGAYNSPLHF
TGTGCCATCAGTGAGTCGCATCCGGGGGCCTATAATTCACCCCTCCACTTT